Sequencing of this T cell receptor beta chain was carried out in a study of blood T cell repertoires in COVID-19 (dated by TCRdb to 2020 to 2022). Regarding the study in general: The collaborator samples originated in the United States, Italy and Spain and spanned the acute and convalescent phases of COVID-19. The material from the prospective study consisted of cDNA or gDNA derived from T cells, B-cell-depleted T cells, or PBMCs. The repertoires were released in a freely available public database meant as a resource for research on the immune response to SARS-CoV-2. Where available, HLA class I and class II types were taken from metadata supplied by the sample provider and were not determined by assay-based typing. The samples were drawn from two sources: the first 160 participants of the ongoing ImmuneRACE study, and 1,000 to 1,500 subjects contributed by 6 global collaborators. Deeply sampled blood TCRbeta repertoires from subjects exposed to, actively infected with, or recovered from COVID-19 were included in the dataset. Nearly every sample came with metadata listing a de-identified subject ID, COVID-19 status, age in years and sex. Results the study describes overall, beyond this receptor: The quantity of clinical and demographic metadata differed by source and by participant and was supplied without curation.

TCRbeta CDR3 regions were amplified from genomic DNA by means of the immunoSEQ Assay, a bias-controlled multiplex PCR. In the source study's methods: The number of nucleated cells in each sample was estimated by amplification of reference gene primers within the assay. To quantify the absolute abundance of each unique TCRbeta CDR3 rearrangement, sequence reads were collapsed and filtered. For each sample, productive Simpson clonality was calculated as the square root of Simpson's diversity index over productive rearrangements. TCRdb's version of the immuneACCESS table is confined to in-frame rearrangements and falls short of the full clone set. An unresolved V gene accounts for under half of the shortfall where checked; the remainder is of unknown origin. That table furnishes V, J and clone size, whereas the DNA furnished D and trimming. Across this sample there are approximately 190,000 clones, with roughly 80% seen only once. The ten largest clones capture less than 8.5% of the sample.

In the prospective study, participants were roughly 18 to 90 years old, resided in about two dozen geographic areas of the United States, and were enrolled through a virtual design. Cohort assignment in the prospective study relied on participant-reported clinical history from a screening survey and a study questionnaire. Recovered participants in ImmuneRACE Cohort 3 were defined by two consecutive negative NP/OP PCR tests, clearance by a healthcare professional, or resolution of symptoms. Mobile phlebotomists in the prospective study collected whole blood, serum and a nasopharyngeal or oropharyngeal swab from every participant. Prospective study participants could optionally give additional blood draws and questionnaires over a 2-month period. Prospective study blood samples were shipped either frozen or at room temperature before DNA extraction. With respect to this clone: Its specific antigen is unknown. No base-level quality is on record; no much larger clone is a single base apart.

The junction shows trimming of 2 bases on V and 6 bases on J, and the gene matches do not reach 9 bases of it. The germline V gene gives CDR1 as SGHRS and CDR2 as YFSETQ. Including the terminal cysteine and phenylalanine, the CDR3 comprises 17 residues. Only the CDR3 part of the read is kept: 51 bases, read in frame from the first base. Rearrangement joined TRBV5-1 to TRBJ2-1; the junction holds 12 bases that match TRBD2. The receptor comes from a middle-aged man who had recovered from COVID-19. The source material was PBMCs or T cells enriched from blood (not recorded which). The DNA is TGCGCCAGCAGCTTTGCCCCTAGCGGGGGGGCATTCAATGAGCAGTTCTTC. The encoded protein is CASSFAPSGGAFNEQFF.